This entry lists 5 T cell receptor beta chains sequenced from one sample in a study of blood T cell repertoires in COVID-19. The protocol was immunoSEQ multiplex PCR, while the TCRdb copy is restricted to in-frame clones and leaves out a portion. In the table there are roughly 45,000 clones, around 79% of which are singletons. Sequencing input: peripheral blood. All receptors come from a woman in her sixties with acute or convalescent COVID-19.

The chain couples TRBV7-9 to TRBJ1-5, with 10 bases fitting TRBD1. There are 15 residues in the CDR3. The V segment lost 4 bases and the J segment 2 bases; nucleotides outside the gene matches: 2. CDR1 is SEHNR, CDR2 FQNEAQ, per germline (reference sequence). The CDR3: CASSSGTGGNQPQHF. The CDR3 region has the DNA TGTGCCAGCAGCTCCGGGACAGGGGGCAATCAGCCCCAGCATTTT.

This clone was seen more than once but under ten times. J is TRBJ1-2 and V is TRBV3-1 (or the pseudogene TRBV3-2); tentatively, D is TRBD1 (6 bases). CDR3 length: 14 residues. The ends were cut back, 3 bases at V and 3 bases at J, with 11 bases in the middle. Germline V lookup: CDR1 LGHDT, CDR2 YNNKEL (reference sequence). Written as DNA, the CDR3 is TGTGCCAGCAGCCACGCGGACAGCTACTATGGCTACACCTTC. Translating gives CASSHADSYYGYTF.

The CDR3 is CASSQKAPLGGTYEQYF. The CDR3 DNA is TGTGCCAGCAGCCAAAAAGCCCCGTTAGGCGGGACCTACGAGCAGTACTTC. V usage is TRBV14 and J usage is TRBJ2-7; possible D gene TRBD2, 6 bases. V lost 2 bases and J 2 bases, leaving 19 bases between the germline ends. This CDR3 region has 17 residues. CDR1 and CDR2 from the germline V gene are SGHDN and FVKESK. Variable domain in full (rest from reference TRBV14 and TRBJ2-7): EAGVTQFPSHSVIEKGQTVTLRCDPISGHDNLYWYRRVMGKEIKFLLHFVKESKQDESGMPNNRFLAERTGGTYSTLKVQPAELEDSGVYFCASSQKAPLGGTYEQYFGPGTRLTVT.

The chain has TRBV12-5 and TRBJ1-1, with D tentatively TRBD1 (6 bases). The V and J ends lost 6 bases and 1 base respectively, with 15 bases between them. Germline V gene sequence: CDR1 LGHNT, CDR2 FRNRAP. The CDR3 covers 15 residues. The CDR3 here is CASGKNRDRNTEAFF. CDR3 nucleotide sequence: TGTGCTAGTGGCAAAAACAGGGATCGGAACACTGAAGCTTTCTTT.

V and J are TRBV19 and TRBJ1-2; TRBD1 agrees at 9 bases. V was pared by 5 bases and J by 4 bases, with 8 bases of the junction left unmatched. Germline V gene data show CDR1 as LNHDA and CDR2 as SQIVND (reference sequence). The CDR3 totals 15 residues. CDR3 DNA sequence: TGTGCCAGTAGTCTGGGACAGGGAGAGGGCTATGGCTACACCTTC. This encodes CASSLGQGEGYGYTF.